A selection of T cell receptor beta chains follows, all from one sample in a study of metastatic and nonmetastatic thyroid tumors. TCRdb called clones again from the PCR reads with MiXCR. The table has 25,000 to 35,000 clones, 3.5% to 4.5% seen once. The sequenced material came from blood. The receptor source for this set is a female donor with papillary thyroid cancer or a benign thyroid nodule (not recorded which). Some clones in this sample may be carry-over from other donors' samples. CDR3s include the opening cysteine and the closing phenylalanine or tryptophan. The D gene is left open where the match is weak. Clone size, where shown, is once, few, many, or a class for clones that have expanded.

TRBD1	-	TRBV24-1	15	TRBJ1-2	CATSDGQGVNYGYTF	TGTGCCACCAGTGACGGACAGGGAGTTAACTATGGCTACACCTTC
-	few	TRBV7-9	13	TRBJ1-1	CASSLEENTEAFF	TGTGCCAGCAGCTTGGAGGAGAACACTGAAGCTTTCTTT
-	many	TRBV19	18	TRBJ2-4	CASSPPTGREAAKNIQYF	TGTGCCAGTAGTCCACCGACAGGGAGGGAAGCGGCCAAAAACATTCAGTACTTC
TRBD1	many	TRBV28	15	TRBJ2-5	CASSFPGQGRETQYF	TGTGCCAGCAGTTTTCCGGGACAGGGTCGAGAGACCCAGTACTTC
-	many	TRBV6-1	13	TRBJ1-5	CASSGAVNQPQHF	TGTGCCAGCAGTGGGGCTGTGAATCAGCCCCAGCATTTT
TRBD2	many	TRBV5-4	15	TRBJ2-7	CASSLVAGGDYEQYF	TGTGCCAGCAGCTTGGTGGCGGGAGGGGACTACGAGCAGTACTTC
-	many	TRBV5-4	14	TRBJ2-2	CAGSLGERHGELFF	TGTGCCGGCAGCTTGGGCGAACGGCACGGGGAGCTGTTTTTT
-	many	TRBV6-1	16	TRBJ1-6	CASSEFGGHAGSPLHF	TGTGCCAGCAGTGAATTTGGGGGCCACGCGGGGTCACCCCTCCACTTT
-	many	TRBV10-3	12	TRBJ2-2	CAIKRGTGELFF	TGTGCCATCAAAAGGGGCACCGGGGAGCTGTTTTTT
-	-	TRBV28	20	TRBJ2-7	CASIPLRRGRVAVGLYEQYF	TGTGCCAGCATCCCATTGAGAAGGGGACGAGTTGCAGTGGGCTTATACGAGCAGTACTTC
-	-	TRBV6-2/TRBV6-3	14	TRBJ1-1	CASSYRHENTEAFF	TGTGCCAGCAGTTACCGCCATGAGAACACTGAAGCTTTCTTT
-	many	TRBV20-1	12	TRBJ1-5	CSASSGEQPQHF	TGCAGTGCTAGTTCCGGGGAGCAGCCCCAGCATTTT
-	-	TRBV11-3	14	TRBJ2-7	CASSVGGDFYEQYF	TGTGCCAGCAGCGTGGGGGGTGACTTCTACGAGCAGTACTTC
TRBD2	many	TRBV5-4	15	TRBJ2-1	CASSSGLAGVNEQFF	TGTGCCAGCAGTTCTGGACTAGCGGGAGTGAATGAGCAGTTCTTC
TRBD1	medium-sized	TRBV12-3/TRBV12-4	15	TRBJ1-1	CASSLAPGGFGEAFF	TGTGCCAGCAGTTTAGCGCCAGGGGGTTTTGGTGAAGCTTTCTTT
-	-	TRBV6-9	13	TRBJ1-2	CASSYDGNYGYTF	TGTGCCAGCAGTTATGACGGGAACTATGGCTACACCTTC
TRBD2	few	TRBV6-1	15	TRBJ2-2	CASRATSGSTGELFF	TGTGCCAGCAGGGCGACTAGCGGGAGTACCGGGGAGCTGTTTTTT
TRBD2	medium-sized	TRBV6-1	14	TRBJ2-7	CASQQAGETYEQYF	TGTGCCAGCCAACAAGCGGGAGAGACCTACGAGCAGTACTTC